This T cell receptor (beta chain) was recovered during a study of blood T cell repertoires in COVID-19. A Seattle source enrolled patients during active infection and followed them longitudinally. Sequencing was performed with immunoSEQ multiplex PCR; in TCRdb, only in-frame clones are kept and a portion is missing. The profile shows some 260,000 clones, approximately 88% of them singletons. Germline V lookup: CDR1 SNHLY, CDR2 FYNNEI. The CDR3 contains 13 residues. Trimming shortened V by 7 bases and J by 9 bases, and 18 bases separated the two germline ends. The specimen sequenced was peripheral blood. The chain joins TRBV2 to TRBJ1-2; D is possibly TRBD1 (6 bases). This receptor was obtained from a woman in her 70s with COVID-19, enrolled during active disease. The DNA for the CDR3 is TGTGCCAGCACCTCAATGGGGGCAGGAAGCTACACCTTC. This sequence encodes CASTSMGAGSYTF.